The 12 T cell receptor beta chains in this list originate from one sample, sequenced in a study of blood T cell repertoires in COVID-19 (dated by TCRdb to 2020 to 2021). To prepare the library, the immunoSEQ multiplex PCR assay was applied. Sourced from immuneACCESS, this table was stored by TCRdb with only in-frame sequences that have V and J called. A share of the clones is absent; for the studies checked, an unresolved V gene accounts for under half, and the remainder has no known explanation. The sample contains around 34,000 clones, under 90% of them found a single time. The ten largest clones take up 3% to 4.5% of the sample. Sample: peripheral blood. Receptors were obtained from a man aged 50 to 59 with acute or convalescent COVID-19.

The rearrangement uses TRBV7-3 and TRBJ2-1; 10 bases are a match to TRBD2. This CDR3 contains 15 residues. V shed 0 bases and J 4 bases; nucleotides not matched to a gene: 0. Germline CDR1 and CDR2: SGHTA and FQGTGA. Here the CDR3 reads CASSLTGLAYNEQFF. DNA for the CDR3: TGTGCCAGCAGCTTAACGGGACTAGCGTACAATGAGCAGTTCTTC.

CDR3 DNA: TGTGCCAGCAGCTTAGCGTTCACCAGATCAACATCTGAAGCTTTCTTT. This encodes CASSLAFTRSTSEAFF. The chain couples TRBV7-6 to TRBJ1-1; D not certain. V lost 0 bases and J 6 bases, leaving 17 bases between the germline ends. Germline CDR1 SGHVS, CDR2 FNYEAQ. CDR3 length: 16 amino acids.

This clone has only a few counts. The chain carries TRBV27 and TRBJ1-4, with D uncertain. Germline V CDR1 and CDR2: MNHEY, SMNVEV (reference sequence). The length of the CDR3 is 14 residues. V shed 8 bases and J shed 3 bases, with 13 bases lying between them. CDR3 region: CASGPPRSNEKLFF. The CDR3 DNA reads TGTGCCAGCGGTCCCCCTAGGTCTAATGAAAAACTGTTTTTT.

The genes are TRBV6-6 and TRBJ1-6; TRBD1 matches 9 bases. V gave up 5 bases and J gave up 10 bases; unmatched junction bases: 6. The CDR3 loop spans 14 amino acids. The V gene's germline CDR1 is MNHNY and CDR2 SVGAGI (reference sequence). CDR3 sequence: CASSMTGGQSPLHF. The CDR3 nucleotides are TGTGCCAGCAGTATGACAGGGGGACAATCACCCCTCCACTTT.

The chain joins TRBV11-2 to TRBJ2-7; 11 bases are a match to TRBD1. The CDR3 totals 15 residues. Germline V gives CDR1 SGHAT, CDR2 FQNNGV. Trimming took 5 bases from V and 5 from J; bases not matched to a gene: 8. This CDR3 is CASSGRDRGADEQYF. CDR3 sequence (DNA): TGTGCCAGCAGCGGCCGGGACAGGGGGGCAGACGAGCAGTACTTC.

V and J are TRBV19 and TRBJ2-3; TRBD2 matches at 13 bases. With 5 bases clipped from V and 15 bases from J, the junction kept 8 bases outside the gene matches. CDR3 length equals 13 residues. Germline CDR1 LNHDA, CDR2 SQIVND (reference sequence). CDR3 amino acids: CASSPPGTSGAYF. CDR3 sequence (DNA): TGTGCCAGTAGTCCCCCTGGGACTAGCGGGGCTTATTTT.

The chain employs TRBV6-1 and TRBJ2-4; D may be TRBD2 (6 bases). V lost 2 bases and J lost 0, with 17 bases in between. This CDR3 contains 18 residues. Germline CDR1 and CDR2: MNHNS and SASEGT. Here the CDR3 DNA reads TGTGCCAGCAGTGAATACGGGGGATTGTCGTTAGCCAAAAACATTCAGTACTTC. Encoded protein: CASSEYGGLSLAKNIQYF.

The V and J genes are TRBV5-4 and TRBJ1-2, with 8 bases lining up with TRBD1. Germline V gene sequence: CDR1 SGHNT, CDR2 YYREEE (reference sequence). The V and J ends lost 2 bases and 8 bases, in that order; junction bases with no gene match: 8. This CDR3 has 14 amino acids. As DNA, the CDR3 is TGTGCCAGCAGCTTCGGACAGGGCACGGAGGGCTACACCTTC. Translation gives CASSFGQGTEGYTF.

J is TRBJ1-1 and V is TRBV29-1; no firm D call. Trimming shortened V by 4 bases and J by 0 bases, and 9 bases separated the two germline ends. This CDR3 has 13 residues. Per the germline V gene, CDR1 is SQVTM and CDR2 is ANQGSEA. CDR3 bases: TGCAGCGTTGGTTCGGGTATGAACACTGAAGCTTTCTTT. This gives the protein CSVGSGMNTEAFF.

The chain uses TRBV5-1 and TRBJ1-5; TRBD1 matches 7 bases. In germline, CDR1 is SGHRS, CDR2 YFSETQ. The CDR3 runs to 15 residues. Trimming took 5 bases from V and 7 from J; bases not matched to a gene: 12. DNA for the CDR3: TGCGCCAGCAGTTTGACAGGGTATTATGGCCAGCCCCAGCATTTT. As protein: CASSLTGYYGQPQHF.

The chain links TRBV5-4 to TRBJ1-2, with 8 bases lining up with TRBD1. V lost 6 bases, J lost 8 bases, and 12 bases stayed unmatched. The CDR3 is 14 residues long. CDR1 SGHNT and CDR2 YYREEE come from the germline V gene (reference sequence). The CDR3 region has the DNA TGTGCCAGCAACGACTTAGGACAGGGCCGCGGCTACACCTTC. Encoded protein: CASNDLGQGRGYTF.

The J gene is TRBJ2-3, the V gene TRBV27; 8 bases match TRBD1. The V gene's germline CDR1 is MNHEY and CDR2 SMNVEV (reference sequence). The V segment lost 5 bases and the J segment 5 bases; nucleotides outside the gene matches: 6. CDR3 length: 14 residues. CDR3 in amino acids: CASSVNTGGDTQYF. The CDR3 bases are TGTGCCAGCAGTGTAAATACAGGGGGAGATACGCAGTATTTT.